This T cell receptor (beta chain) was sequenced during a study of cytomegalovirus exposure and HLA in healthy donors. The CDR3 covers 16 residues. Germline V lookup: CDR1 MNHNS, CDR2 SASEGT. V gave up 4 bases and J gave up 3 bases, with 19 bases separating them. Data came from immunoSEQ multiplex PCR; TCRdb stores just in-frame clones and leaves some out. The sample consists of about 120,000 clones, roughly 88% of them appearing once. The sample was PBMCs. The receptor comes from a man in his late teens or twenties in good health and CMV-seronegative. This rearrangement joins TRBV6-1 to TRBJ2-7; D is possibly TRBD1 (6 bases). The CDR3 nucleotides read TGTGCCAGCAGTGCAACTACAGGGTGGGTAGACTACGAGCAGTACTTC. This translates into CASSATTGWVDYEQYF.